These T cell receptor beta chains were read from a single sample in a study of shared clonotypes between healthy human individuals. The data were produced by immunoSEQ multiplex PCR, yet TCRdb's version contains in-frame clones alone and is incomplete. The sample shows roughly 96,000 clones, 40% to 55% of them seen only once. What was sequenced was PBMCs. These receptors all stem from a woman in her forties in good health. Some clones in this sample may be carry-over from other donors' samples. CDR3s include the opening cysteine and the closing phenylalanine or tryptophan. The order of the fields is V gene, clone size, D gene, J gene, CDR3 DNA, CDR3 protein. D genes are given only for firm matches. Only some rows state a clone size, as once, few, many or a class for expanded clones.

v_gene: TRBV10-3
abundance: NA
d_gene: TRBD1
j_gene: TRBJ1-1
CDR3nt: TGTGCCATCAGAGGGGGACAGGGAGGTTCTGAAGCTTTCTTT
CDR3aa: CAIRGGQGGSEAFF

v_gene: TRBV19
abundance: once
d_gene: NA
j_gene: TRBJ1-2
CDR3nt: TGTGCCAGTAGTATATCGACGGCCTCTGGCTACACCTTC
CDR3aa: CASSISTASGYTF

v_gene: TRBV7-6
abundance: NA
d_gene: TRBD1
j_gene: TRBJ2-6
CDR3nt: TGTGCCAGCAGCCACTGTCAGGGACAGGGGGCGATCTCTGGGGCCAACGTCCTGACTTTC
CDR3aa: CASSHCQGQGAISGANVLTF

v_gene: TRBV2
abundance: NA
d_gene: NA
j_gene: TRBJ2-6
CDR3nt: TGTGCCAGCAGTGTAGCTGGGGCCAACGCCCTGACTTTC
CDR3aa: CASSVAGANALTF

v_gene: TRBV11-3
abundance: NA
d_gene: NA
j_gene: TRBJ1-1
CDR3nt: TGTGCCAGCAGCTTCGCGGGGAACACTGAAGCTTTCTTT
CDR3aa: CASSFAGNTEAFF

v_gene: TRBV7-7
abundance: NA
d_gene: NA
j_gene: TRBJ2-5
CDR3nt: TGTGCTAGCAGCTTAGCGTGGGGAGGGGGCCTGGAGACCCAGCACTTC
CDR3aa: CASSLAWGGGLETQHF

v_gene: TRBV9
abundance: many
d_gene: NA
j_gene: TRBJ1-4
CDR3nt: TGTGCCAGCAGCGTAGGTGGGGGGCTCGGTAATGAAAAACTGTTTTTT
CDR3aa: CASSVGGGLGNEKLFF

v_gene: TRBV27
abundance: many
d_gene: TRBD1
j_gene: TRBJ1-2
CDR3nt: TGTGCCAGCAGATCAGACAGGGGGCTCTATGGCTACACCTTC
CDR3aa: CASRSDRGLYGYTF

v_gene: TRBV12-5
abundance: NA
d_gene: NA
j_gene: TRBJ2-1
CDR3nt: TGTGCTAGTGGTTTCGGGACTGAGCAGTTCTTC
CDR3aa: CASGFGTEQFF

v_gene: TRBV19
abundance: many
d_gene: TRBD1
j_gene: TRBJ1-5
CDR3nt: TGTGCCAGTAGTTTAAGACAACAGGGGAGCAATCAGCCCCAGCATTTT
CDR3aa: CASSLRQQGSNQPQHF

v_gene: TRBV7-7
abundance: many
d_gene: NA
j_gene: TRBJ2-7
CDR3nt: TGTGCCAGCAGCTTAACTATGGGCAGGGGTTCTGGCGAGCAGTACTTC
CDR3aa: CASSLTMGRGSGEQYF

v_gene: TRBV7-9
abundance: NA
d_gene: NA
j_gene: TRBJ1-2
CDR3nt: TGTGCCAGCAGCTTAGATCGGGGCCGGGGCTACACCTTC
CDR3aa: CASSLDRGRGYTF

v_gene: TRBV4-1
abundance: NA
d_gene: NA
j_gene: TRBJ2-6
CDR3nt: TGCGCCAGCAGCTCTGGGGCCAACGTCCTGACTTTC
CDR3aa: CASSSGANVLTF

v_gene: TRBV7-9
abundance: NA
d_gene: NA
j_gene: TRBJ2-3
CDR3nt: TGTGCCAGCAGCCAAGGGGGAGCACAGGATACGCAGTATTTT
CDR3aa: CASSQGGAQDTQYF

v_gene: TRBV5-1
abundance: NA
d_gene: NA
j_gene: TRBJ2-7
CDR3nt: TGCGCCAGCAGCTTGGGGTCTAACGCCTACGAGCAGTACTTC
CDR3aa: CASSLGSNAYEQYF

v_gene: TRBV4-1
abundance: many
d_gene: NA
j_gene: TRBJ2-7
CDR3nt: TGCGCCAGCAGCCAAGAACCCCTCCCAAAGACCTACGAGCAGTACTTC
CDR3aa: CASSQEPLPKTYEQYF

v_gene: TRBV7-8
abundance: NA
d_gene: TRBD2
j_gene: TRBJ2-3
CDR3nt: TGTGCCAGCAGCTCCCGACTAGCGGGAGGGCTCGGAGATACGCAGTATTTT
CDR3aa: CASSSRLAGGLGDTQYF

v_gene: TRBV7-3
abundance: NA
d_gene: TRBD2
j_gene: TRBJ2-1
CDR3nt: TGTGCCAGCAGCTTAGGGGGCGGGAGGGCCCTCTCCTACAATGAGCAGTTCTTC
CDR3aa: CASSLGGGRALSYNEQFF

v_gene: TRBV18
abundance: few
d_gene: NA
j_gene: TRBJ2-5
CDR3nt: TGTGCCAGCTCACCCCCGGGACAACTCCGGGAGACCCAGTACTTC
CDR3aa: CASSPPGQLRETQYF

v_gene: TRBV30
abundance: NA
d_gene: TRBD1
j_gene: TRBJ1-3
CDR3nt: TGTGCCTGGAGCAGGGGGCTAGCGGCGGGAAACACCATATATTTT
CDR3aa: CAWSRGLAAGNTIYF

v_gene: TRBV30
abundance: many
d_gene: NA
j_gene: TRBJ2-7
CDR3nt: TGTGCCTGGAGTGTACAAGCGGAGCAGTACTTC
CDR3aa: CAWSVQAEQYF

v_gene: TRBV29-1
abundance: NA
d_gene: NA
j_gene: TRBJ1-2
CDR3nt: TGCAGCGTTGGTGGCAGGAACTACACCTTC
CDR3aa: CSVGGRNYTF

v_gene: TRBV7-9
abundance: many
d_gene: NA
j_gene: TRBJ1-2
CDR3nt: TGTGCCAGCAGCAATAACTATGGCTACACCTTC
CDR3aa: CASSNNYGYTF

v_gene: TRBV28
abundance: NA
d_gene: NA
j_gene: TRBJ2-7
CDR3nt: TGTGCCAGCAGAGGACAGTATCAACACGAGCAGTACTTC
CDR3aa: CASRGQYQHEQYF

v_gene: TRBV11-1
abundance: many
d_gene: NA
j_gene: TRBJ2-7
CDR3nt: TGTGCCAGCAGCCCCCGCGACATGGGTGCCTACGAGCAGTACTTC
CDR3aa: CASSPRDMGAYEQYF

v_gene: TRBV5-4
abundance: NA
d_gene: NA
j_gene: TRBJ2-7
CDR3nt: TGTGCCAGCAGCTCGGGCAGGGAGAACGAGCAGTACTTC
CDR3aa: CASSSGRENEQYF

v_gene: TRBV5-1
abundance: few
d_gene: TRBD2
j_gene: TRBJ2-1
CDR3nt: TGCGCCAGCAGCTTGGGGGGAGGTAGCGGGAGAGTCCATGAGCAGTTCTTC
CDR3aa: CASSLGGGSGRVHEQFF

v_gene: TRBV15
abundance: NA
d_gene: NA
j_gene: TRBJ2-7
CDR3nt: TGTGCCACCAGCAGAATTGGAAGGCTAGATACGTGGAGCGAGCAGTACTTC
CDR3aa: CATSRIGRLDTWSEQYF

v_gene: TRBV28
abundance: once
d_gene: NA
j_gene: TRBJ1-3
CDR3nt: TGTGCCAGCAGCCGATGGGACACTGGAAACACCATATATTTT
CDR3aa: CASSRWDTGNTIYF

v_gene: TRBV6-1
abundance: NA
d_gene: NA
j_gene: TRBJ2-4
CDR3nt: TGTGCCAGCACGGGGGCTGCCAAAAACATTCAGTACTTC
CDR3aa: CASTGAAKNIQYF

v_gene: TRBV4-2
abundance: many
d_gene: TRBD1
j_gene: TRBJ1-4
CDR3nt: TGTGCCAGCAGCCAGGGCCAGGGACAGGGGTTTGAAAAACTGTTTTTT
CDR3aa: CASSQGQGQGFEKLFF

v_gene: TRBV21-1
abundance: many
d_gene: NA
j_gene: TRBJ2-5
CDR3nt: TGTGCCAGCAGCAACCCTCCTTTCCAAGAGACCCAGTACTTC
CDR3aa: CASSNPPFQETQYF

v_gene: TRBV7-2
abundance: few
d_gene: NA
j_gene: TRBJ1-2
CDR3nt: TGTGCCAGCAGCTTAGGACAGGACTATGGCTACACCTTC
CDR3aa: CASSLGQDYGYTF

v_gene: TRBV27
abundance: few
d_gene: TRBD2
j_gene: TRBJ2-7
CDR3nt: TGTGCCAGCAGTTCCAAAGGGACTAGCAACTACGAGCAGTACTTC
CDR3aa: CASSSKGTSNYEQYF